Below, one TCR beta chain is given with its context. No antigen is known for it. This record comes from a study of Tregs in tolerant kidney transplant recipients. Study at large: Sorting used antibodies to exclude donor cells. General study points: Biological reproducibility was not directly addressed, but technical replication error appeared minimal.

The CDR3 length is 12 residues. Germline V lookup: CDR1 SNHLY, CDR2 FYNNEI. Between the trimmed V and J ends, which lost 7 bases and 0 bases, there was a span of 7 bases. Clones were sequenced by immunoSEQ multiplex PCR, and TCRdb holds only the in-frame ones, with some missing. The sample yields about 44,000 clones, nearly 97% seen once. The sequence was obtained from a human donor in good health. The sequencing input was Tregs from blood cultured with allogeneic cells. This chain links TRBV2 with TRBJ2-7; no clear D gene. In DNA, the CDR3 is TGTGCCAGCAAGGACCGCTCCTACGAGCAGTACTTC. Amino acids: CASKDRSYEQYF. The full variable domain, its missing parts supplied by reference TRBV2 and TRBJ2-7, is EPEVTQTPSHQVTQMGQEVILRCVPISNHLYFYWYRQILGQKVEFLVSFYNNEISEKSEIFDDQFSVERPDGSNFTLKIRSTKLEDSAMYFCASKDRSYEQYFGPGTRLTVT.